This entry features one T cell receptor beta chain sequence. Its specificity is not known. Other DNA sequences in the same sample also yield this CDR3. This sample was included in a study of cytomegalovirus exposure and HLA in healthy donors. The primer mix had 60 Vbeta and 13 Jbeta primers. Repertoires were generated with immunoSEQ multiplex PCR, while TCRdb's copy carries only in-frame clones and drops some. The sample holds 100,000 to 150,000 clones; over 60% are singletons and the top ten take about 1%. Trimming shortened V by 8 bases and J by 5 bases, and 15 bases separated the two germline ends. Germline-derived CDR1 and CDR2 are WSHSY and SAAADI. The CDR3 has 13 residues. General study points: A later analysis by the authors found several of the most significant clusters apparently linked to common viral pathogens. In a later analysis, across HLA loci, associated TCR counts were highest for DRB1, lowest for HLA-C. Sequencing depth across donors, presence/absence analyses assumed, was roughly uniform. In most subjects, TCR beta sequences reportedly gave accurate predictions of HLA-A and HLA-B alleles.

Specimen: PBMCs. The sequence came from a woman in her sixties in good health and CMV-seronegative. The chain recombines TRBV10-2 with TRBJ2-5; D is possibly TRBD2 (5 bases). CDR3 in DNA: TGCGCCAGCCGCCGGGGAGCCGGGGAGACCCAGTACTTC. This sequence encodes CASRRGAGETQYF.